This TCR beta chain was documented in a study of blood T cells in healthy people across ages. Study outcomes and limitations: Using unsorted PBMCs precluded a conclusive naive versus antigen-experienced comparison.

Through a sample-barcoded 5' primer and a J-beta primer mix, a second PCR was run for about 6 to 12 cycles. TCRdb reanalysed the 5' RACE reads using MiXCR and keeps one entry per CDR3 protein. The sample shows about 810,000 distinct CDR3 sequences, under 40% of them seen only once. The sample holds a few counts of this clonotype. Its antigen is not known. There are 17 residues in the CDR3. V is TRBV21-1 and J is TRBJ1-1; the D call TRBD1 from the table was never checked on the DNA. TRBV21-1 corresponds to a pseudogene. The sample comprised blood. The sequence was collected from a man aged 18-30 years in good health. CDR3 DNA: TGTGCCAGCAGCACCCGACAGGGCGTGGTTAGTGGGACTGAAGCTTTCTTT. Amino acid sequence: CASSTRQGVVSGTEAFF.